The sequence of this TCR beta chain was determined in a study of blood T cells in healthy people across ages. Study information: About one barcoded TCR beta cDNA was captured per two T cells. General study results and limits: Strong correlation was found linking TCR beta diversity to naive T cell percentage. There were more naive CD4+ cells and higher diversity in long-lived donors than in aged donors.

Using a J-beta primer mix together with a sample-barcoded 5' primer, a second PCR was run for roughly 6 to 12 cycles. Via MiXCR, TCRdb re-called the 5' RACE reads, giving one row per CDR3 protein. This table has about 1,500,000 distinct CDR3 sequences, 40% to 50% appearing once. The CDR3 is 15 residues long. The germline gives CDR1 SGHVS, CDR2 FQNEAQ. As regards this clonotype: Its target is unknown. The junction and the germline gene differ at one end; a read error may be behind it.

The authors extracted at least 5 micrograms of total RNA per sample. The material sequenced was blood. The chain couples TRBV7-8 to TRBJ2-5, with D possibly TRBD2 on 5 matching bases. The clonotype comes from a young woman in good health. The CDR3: CAGSLVSGIIETQYF. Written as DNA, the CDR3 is TGTGCCGGCAGCTTAGTGTCCGGGATAATCGAGACCCAGTACTTC. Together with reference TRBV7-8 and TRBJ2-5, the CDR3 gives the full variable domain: GAGVSQSPRYKVAKRGQDVALRCDPISGHVSLFWYQQALGQGPEFLTYFQNEAQLDKSGLPSDRFFAERPEGSVSTLKIQRTQQEDSAVYLCAGSLVSGIIETQYFGPGTRLLVL.